Below, 19 T cell receptor beta chains from the same sample are listed, as sequenced in a study of blood T cell repertoires in COVID-19. TCRdb's table, derived via immunoSEQ multiplex PCR, lists solely in-frame clones and lacks some. The table records 200,000 to 300,000 clones, roughly 85% of them present only once. The sequencing input was peripheral blood. These receptors came from a man aged 18 to 30 with active or convalescent COVID-19.

CDR3 sequence (DNA): TGTGCCAGCAGCCAAGCCCCTCGACTAGCGGGGGACCAAGAGACCCAGTACTTC. Encoded protein: CASSQAPRLAGDQETQYF. The rearrangement links TRBV3-1 (or the pseudogene TRBV3-2) to TRBJ2-5, with TRBD2 identical over 12 bases. Germline V gives CDR1 LGHDT, CDR2 YNNKEL (reference sequence). V was pared by 1 base and J by 0 bases, with 6 bases of the junction left unmatched. The CDR3 is 18 residues long.

The genes are TRBV9 and TRBJ2-7; 14 bases match TRBD2. V gave up 7 bases and J gave up 5 bases; unmatched junction bases: 11. CDR3 size: 16 residues. The germline CDR1 and CDR2 sequences are SGDLS and YYNGEE. As DNA, the CDR3 is TGTGCCAGCTCCCCGGGACTAGCGGGAGTAGATGACGAGCAGTACTTC. It specifies CASSPGLAGVDDEQYF.

V is TRBV5-4 and J is TRBJ1-2, with TRBD1 identical over 8 bases. The trim removed 3 bases at V and 11 bases at J, leaving 3 bases unmatched. This CDR3 spans 11 amino acids. Per the germline V gene, CDR1 is SGHNT and CDR2 is YYREEE (reference sequence). The CDR3 spells CASSSDRGYTF. The CDR3 DNA is TGTGCCAGCAGCTCTGACAGGGGTTACACCTTC.

This clone was seen only once. This chain joins TRBV7-8 and TRBJ2-1, with TRBD2 identical over 8 bases. The CDR3 runs 16 residues. J was trimmed by 4 bases and V by 1 base; bases with no gene match: 6. Germline V lookup: CDR1 SGHVS, CDR2 FQNEAQ. The CDR3 DNA reads as TGTGCCAGCAGCTTAGAATCTCGGGAGGGTTACAATGAGCAGTTCTTC. Translating it yields CASSLESREGYNEQFF.

This clone was recorded once. The chain employs TRBV19 and TRBJ1-5; D call uncertain. Germline V lookup: CDR1 LNHDA, CDR2 SQIVND (reference sequence). This CDR3 is built from 16 residues. V was clipped by 7 bases and J by 0 bases, with 16 bases between them. Here the CDR3 reads CASTTRNSVSNQPQHF. The CDR3, as DNA: TGTGCCAGTACCACCCGAAACTCGGTTAGCAATCAGCCCCAGCATTTT.

V is TRBV19 and J is TRBJ1-1; D ambiguous. The V gene's germline CDR1 is LNHDA and CDR2 SQIVND (reference sequence). CDR3 length: 13 amino acids. Trimming shortened V by 8 bases and J by 2 bases, and 12 bases separated the two germline ends. The CDR3 here is CASRVPKNTEAFF. The CDR3 DNA reads TGTGCCAGTCGCGTCCCGAAAAACACTGAAGCTTTCTTT.

The chain combines TRBV18 with TRBJ2-1; D is ambiguous. Germline CDR1 reads KGHSH; CDR2 reads LQKENI. Trimming stripped 3 bases from V and 9 bases from J, with 15 bases between. The CDR3 is 14 residues long. DNA for the CDR3: TGTGCCAGCTCACCTCCGAGTAGAACGGTTGAGCAGTTCTTC. Translation: CASSPPSRTVEQFF.

This sequence joins TRBV15 and TRBJ2-5; D might be TRBD1 (6 bases). The CDR3 consists of 17 residues. The germline gives CDR1 LNHNV, CDR2 YYDKDF (reference sequence). V was clipped by 0 bases and J by 2 bases, with 16 bases between them. CDR3 coding DNA: TGTGCCACCAGCAGAGATCTGGGCAGGGGAAGTCAAGAGACCCAGTACTTC. Protein sequence: CATSRDLGRGSQETQYF.

The rearrangement uses TRBV28 and TRBJ1-2; the D is unclear. Trimming took off 7 bases at V and 7 bases at J, with 13 bases between the two ends. This CDR3 spans 12 amino acids. Per the germline V gene, CDR1 is MDHEN and CDR2 is SYDVKM. The CDR3: CASTPGEIGYTF. CDR3 nucleotides: TGTGCCAGCACCCCCGGGGAAATTGGCTACACCTTC.

The table lists this clone with a few counts. In DNA form, the CDR3 reads TGTGCCTCCATCGGGACAGGGGGCCTTCGGGGCTACACCTTC. Translated: CASIGTGGLRGYTF. The rearrangement joins TRBV30 to TRBJ1-2; 12 nucleotides line up with TRBD1. V shed 7 bases and J 8 bases; nucleotides not matched to a gene: 11. Germline lookup yields CDR1 GTSNPN and CDR2 SVGIG (reference sequence). This CDR3 is built from 14 residues.

The rearrangement uses TRBV19 and TRBJ2-7; possible D gene TRBD1, 5 bases. V was cut by 5 bases and J by 0 bases, with 8 bases left in between. The germline gives CDR1 LNHDA, CDR2 SQIVND (reference sequence). This CDR3 is 13 amino acids long. CDR3 sequence (DNA): TGTGCCAGTAGTCCGGACAACTCCTACGAGCAGTACTTC. Protein product: CASSPDNSYEQYF.

The rearrangement uses TRBV24-1 and TRBJ1-3; D might be TRBD1 (6 bases). Looked up from germline, CDR1 is KGHDR and CDR2 is SFDVKD. The CDR3 length is 15 residues. The V end was cut by 1 base, the J end by 2 bases, with 8 bases between. The CDR3 DNA reads TGTGCCACCAGTGATTTTGCAGGGGCTGGAAACACCATATATTTT. Its translation is CATSDFAGAGNTIYF.

V and J are TRBV19 and TRBJ1-4; 7 bases are a match to TRBD1. The germline CDR1 and CDR2 sequences are LNHDA and SQIVND (reference sequence). J lost 5 bases, V lost 3 bases, and 3 bases had no gene match. This CDR3 comprises 14 residues. The DNA for the CDR3 is TGTGCCAGTAGTATCGGCAGGGGGAATGAAAAACTGTTTTTT. Protein product: CASSIGRGNEKLFF. Looking up the rest from reference TRBV19 and TRBJ1-4 gives the full variable domain: DGGITQSPKYLFRKEGQNVTLSCEQNLNHDAMYWYRQDPGQGLRLIYYSQIVNDFQKGDIAEGYSVSREKKESFPLTVTSAQKNPTAFYLCASSIGRGNEKLFFGSGTQLSVL.

J is TRBJ2-1 and V is TRBV12-3 or TRBV12-4; D unresolved. V dropped 8 bases and J dropped 6 bases, with 5 bases sitting between them. This CDR3 is 10 amino acids long. CDR3 nucleotide sequence: TGTGCCAGCGCCAGCAATGAGCAGTTCTTC. Its translation: CASASNEQFF.

The CDR3 reads CASRAAGSQPQHF. The CDR3 DNA reads as TGTGCCAGCCGTGCTGCGGGATCTCAGCCCCAGCATTTT. The chain has TRBV27 and TRBJ1-5; D ambiguous. The CDR3 is 13 residues long. Trimming took off 8 bases at V and 6 bases at J, with 14 bases between the two ends. Germline V gene data show CDR1 as MNHEY and CDR2 as SMNVEV (reference sequence).

This clone was observed a handful of times. The chain employs TRBV6-2 or TRBV6-3 and TRBJ1-3; TRBD1 matches 10 bases. Looked up from germline, CDR1 is MNHEY and CDR2 is SVGEGT. This CDR3 region has 18 residues. The trim removed 5 bases at V and 0 bases at J, leaving 10 bases unmatched. The CDR3: CASSIAGTGADSGNTIYF. CDR3 DNA: TGTGCCAGCAGTATCGCCGGGACAGGGGCTGACTCTGGAAACACCATATATTTT.

V usage is TRBV28 and J usage is TRBJ2-4, with TRBD2 identical over 7 bases. The germline V gene encodes CDR1 MDHEN and CDR2 SYDVKM. CDR3 length: 15 residues. The ends lost 2 bases at V and 0 bases at J; junction bases unmatched: 1. The CDR3 sequence is CASSLRGGAKNIQYF. The CDR3 bases are TGTGCCAGCAGTTTACGCGGGGGAGCCAAAAACATTCAGTACTTC.

The V call is TRBV4-3, the J call TRBJ1-3; D ambiguous. The CDR3 has 13 residues. V shed 0 bases and J shed 5 bases, with 5 bases lying between them. Germline V gene data show CDR1 as LGHNA and CDR2 as YSLEER. CDR3 loop: CASSQDLRNTIYF. The CDR3 nucleotides are TGCGCCAGCAGCCAAGATCTCCGAAACACCATATATTTT.

V is TRBV7-9 and J is TRBJ2-7; TRBD2 matches 12 bases. The CDR3 has 17 residues. V was clipped by 5 bases and J by 3 bases; unmatched bases: 11. The germline gives CDR1 SEHNR, CDR2 FQNEAQ (reference sequence). Here the CDR3 DNA reads TGTGCCAGCAGCCCCGATACCGGACTAGCGGGATACTACGAGCAGTACTTC. Residues: CASSPDTGLAGYYEQYF.